This TCR beta chain was sequenced for a study of T cell clusters in autoimmune cytopenias. CDR1 is DFQATT and CDR2 is SNEGSKA in the germline V gene (reference sequence). This CDR3 contains 14 residues. Tens of thousands of genome equivalents of blood DNA were amplified for TRB. TRB rearrangements were amplified by touch-down multiplex PCR with mixed TRB-A/B primers. TCRdb derives one entry per CDR3 protein from the multiplex PCR reads, leaving out DNA. Its clone listing holds more than 5,500 distinct CDR3 sequences. Study results and caveats: TRB repertoire shifts in secondary cytopenia and chronic lymphocytic leukemia mostly reflected lymphoma, not autoimmunity.

As to this clonotype: Its target is not known.

The sample also formed part of further work on T cell repertoires in aging, cancer and after chemotherapy. That paper states: In cancer patients, declining TCR diversity with age involved lost richness and lost evenness. Median generation probability rose over the chemotherapy interval in each cancer cohort, suggesting rebound thymic output.

V is TRBV20-1 and J is TRBJ2-3. This clonotype was sampled from a human donor in good health. Sequenced: peripheral blood. CDR3 region: CSARRGTSTDTQYF.